This T cell receptor (beta chain) was documented in a study of T cells in localized non-small cell lung cancer. Remarks on this clone: Its specificity is not known.

Produced via immunoSEQ multiplex PCR; TCRdb's table is partial and in-frame only. The table lists about 1,000 clones, approximately 31% of them singletons. The uninvolved lung lay at least 2 cm from the tumor margin and lacked atypia. Notes on the study in general: A median of approximately 60 of the top 100 tumor clones appeared in adjacent lung, which was paired and uninvolved. Without multi-region sequencing, intratumor heterogeneity could not be excluded. Compared with tumor, uninvolved adjacent lung displayed greater T cell clonality, ranking highest overall.

Trimming cost V 5 bases and J 2 bases, with 9 bases left between them. This CDR3 comprises 13 residues. The germline gives CDR1 MGHDK, CDR2 SYGVNS. This material consisted of normal lung tissue next to the tumor, taken before any cancer treatment. The sequence came from a male donor older than 55 with stage II lung adenocarcinoma. V is TRBV25-1 and J is TRBJ1-1; D unresolved. The CDR3 DNA follows: TGTGCCAGCAGTCCTTTTAAAAACACTGAAGCTTTCTTT. Residues: CASSPFKNTEAFF.